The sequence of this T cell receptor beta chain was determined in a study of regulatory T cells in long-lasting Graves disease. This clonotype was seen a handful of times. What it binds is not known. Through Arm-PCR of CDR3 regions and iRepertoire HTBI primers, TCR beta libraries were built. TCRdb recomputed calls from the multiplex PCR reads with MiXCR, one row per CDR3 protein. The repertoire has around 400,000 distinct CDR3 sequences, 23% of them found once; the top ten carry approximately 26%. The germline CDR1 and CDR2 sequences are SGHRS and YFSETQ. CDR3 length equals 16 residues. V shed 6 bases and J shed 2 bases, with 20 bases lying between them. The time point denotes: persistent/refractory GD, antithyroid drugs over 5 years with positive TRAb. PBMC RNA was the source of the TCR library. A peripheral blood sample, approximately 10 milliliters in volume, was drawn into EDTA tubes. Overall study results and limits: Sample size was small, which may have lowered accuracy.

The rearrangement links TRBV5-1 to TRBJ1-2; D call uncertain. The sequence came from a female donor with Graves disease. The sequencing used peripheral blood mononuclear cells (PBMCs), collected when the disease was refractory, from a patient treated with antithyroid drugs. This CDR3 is CASTYGGGFQNYGYTF. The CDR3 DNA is TGCGCCAGCACCTATGGAGGAGGGTTTCAAAACTATGGCTACACCTTC.